A selection of T cell receptor beta chains follows, all from one sample in a study of metastatic and nonmetastatic thyroid tumors. TCRdb re-called the PCR reads with MiXCR. The sample holds 35,000 to 55,000 clones, around a quarter seen once. The specimen sequenced was blood. The source is a male donor with papillary thyroid cancer or a benign thyroid nodule (not recorded which). Some clones in this sample may be carry-over from other donors' samples. CDR3s include the opening cysteine and the closing phenylalanine or tryptophan. The D gene is left open where the match is weak. The listing skips clone size in some rows; elsewhere it reads once, few, many or a size class.

>TRBD2|TRBV7-9|many|TRBJ2-3
CASTLAGGPDTQCF
TGTGCCAGCACCCTAGCGGGAGGGCCAGATACGCAGTGTTTT
>.|TRBV6-4|many|TRBJ2-1
CASSDLGRTAYNEQFF
TGTGCCAGCAGTGACCTAGGCCGAACGGCCTACAATGAGCAGTTCTTC
>TRBD1|TRBV12-3/TRBV12-4|many|TRBJ2-3
CASRDRGTQYF
TGTGCCAGCAGGGACAGGGGAACGCAGTATTTT
>TRBD2|TRBV6-1|many|TRBJ2-3
CASTSGIQDTQYF
TGTGCCAGCACAAGCGGGATTCAAGATACGCAGTATTTT
>TRBD2|TRBV7-2|many|TRBJ2-3
CASSLRAGSGMAPDTQYF
TGTGCCAGCAGCTTACGGGCGGGTAGCGGGATGGCCCCGGATACGCAGTATTTT
>.|TRBV5-1|.|TRBJ2-3
CASSWTGKGTDTQYF
TGCGCCAGCAGCTGGACGGGTAAAGGCACAGATACGCAGTATTTT
>.|TRBV28|few|TRBJ1-2
CASSLSPGAVGGYTF
TGTGCCAGCAGTTTGAGTCCGGGGGCAGTCGGTGGCTACACCTTC
>.|TRBV11-2|many|TRBJ2-1
CASSFTGAYNEQFF
TGTGCCAGCAGCTTCACGGGAGCCTACAATGAGCAGTTCTTC
>TRBD2|TRBV3-1|.|TRBJ2-2
CASSQHGRAGTGELFF
TGTGCCAGCAGCCAACACGGGAGGGCGGGCACCGGGGAGCTGTTTTTT
>.|TRBV28|.|TRBJ1-1
CASTYGTEAFF
TGTGCCAGCACCTACGGGACGGAAGCTTTCTTT
>.|TRBV5-1|many|TRBJ2-3
CASSLPGTPDTQYF
TGCGCCAGCAGCTTGCCCGGGACGCCAGATACGCAGTATTTT
>.|TRBV6-1|few|TRBJ1-6
CASSFGGNSPLHF
TGTGCCAGCAGTTTCGGTGGGAATTCACCCCTCCACTTT
>TRBD1|TRBV6-1|.|TRBJ1-1
CASSDRGRTEAFF
TGTGCCAGCAGTGACAGGGGGAGGACTGAAGCTTTCTTT
>TRBD2|TRBV6-5|.|TRBJ2-1
CASSHPWTSGHTYNEQFF
TGTGCCAGCAGTCACCCTTGGACTAGCGGACATACCTACAATGAGCAGTTCTTC
>TRBD2|TRBV5-6|many|TRBJ2-7
CASSPGLAVVLSYEQYF
TGTGCCAGCAGCCCAGGACTAGCGGTTGTTCTATCCTACGAGCAGTACTTC
>.|TRBV18|few|TRBJ2-5
CASSPQSAEETQYF
TGTGCCAGCTCACCACAGTCTGCGGAAGAGACCCAGTACTTC
>.|TRBV6-1|many|TRBJ2-1
CASSEGGAGRDEQFF
TGTGCCAGCAGTGAAGGAGGAGCGGGCCGGGATGAGCAGTTCTTC
>.|TRBV5-1|many|TRBJ1-1
CASSLNIGGTEAFF
TGCGCCAGCAGCTTGAATATCGGAGGGACCGAAGCTTTCTTT
>.|TRBV28|few|TRBJ2-5
CASSYSDRLQETQYF
TGTGCCAGCAGCTATTCTGACAGGTTGCAAGAGACCCAGTACTTC
>.|TRBV27|.|TRBJ2-6
CASSIYSGANVLTF
TGTGCCAGCAGTATATACTCTGGGGCCAACGTCCTGACTTTC
>TRBD2|TRBV27|few|TRBJ2-1
CASSAGGRGGFF
TGTGCCAGCAGTGCTGGCGGGAGGGGTGGGTTCTTC
>TRBD1|TRBV5-1|many|TRBJ2-1
CASSFGDSNEQFF
TGCGCCAGCAGCTTTGGGGACAGCAATGAGCAGTTCTTC
>.|TRBV10-2|many|TRBJ1-1
CATQDSGKIEAFF
TGCGCCACCCAGGACAGCGGCAAGATTGAAGCTTTCTTT
>.|TRBV5-6|many|TRBJ2-7
CASTPGPTDYEQYF
TGTGCCAGCACCCCAGGCCCGACGGACTACGAGCAGTACTTC
>.|TRBV7-8|.|TRBJ2-7
CASSLGDFREQYF
TGTGCCAGCAGCTTAGGGGACTTTAGAGAGCAGTACTTC
>TRBD2|TRBV11-2|.|TRBJ2-1
CASSLRTSRRYEQFF
TGTGCCAGCAGCTTAAGGACTAGCCGCCGGTATGAGCAGTTCTTC
>.|TRBV9|many|TRBJ2-3
CASSTPTDTQYF
TGTGCCAGCAGTACACCCACAGATACGCAGTATTTT
>.|TRBV5-1|many|TRBJ2-5
CASSLDRPETQYF
TGCGCCAGCAGCTTGGACAGGCCAGAGACCCAGTACTTC
>.|TRBV5-8|.|TRBJ1-1
CASSLTVNTEAFF
TGTGCCAGCAGCCTCACAGTGAACACTGAAGCTTTCTTT
>.|TRBV5-8|.|TRBJ1-4
CASSLTGVLTNEKLFF
TGTGCCAGCAGCCTGACAGGAGTATTGACTAATGAAAAACTGTTTTTT
>.|TRBV19|.|TRBJ1-2
CASRVGVYGYTF
TGTGCCAGTAGAGTGGGAGTATATGGCTACACCTTC
>.|TRBV11-2|many|TRBJ2-2
CASSLNGGTNTGELFF
TGTGCCAGCAGCTTAAATGGGGGAACGAACACCGGGGAGCTGTTTTTT
>.|TRBV7-9|.|TRBJ2-7
CASSLASGNEQYF
TGTGCCAGCAGCTTAGCGTCAGGGAACGAGCAGTACTTC
>.|TRBV6-1|many|TRBJ1-3
CASRGPPGNTIYF
TGTGCCAGCAGGGGTCCCCCTGGAAACACCATATATTTT
>.|TRBV6-1|many|TRBJ1-2
CASRPDSNLNYGYTF
TGTGCCAGCAGACCGGACAGCAACCTTAACTATGGCTACACCTTC
>.|TRBV19|few|TRBJ1-5
CASSTGPGNQPQHF
TGTGCCAGTAGTACGGGACCGGGCAATCAGCCCCAGCATTTT
>TRBD2|TRBV28|few|TRBJ2-7
CASSPGLAGGEEQYF
TGTGCCAGCAGCCCGGGACTAGCGGGAGGAGAAGAGCAGTACTTC
>.|TRBV30|.|TRBJ1-3
CAWSVGVVRDTIYF
TGTGCCTGGAGTGTGGGGGTAGTAAGAGACACCATATATTTT
>.|TRBV19|many|TRBJ2-4
CASSQTWDLAKNIQYF
TGTGCCAGTAGTCAAACTTGGGATTTAGCCAAAAACATTCAGTACTTC
>.|TRBV28|many|TRBJ1-4
CASNLVGEKLFF
TGTGCCAGCAACCTTGTTGGTGAAAAACTGTTTTTT
>TRBD2|TRBV4-2|.|TRBJ2-5
CASSQDITSGARETQYF
TGTGCCAGCAGCCAAGATATCACTAGCGGGGCGCGAGAGACCCAGTACTTC
>.|TRBV10-3|many|TRBJ1-1
CAISESGTENTEAFF
TGTGCCATCAGTGAGTCTGGGACGGAGAACACTGAAGCTTTCTTT
>.|TRBV4-1|.|TRBJ1-5
CASSQDHRDNQPQHF
TGCGCCAGCAGCCAAGACCACAGGGATAATCAGCCCCAGCATTTT
>TRBD2|TRBV11-2|many|TRBJ2-3
CASRTGTNTDTQYF
TGTGCCAGCAGGACCGGGACTAACACAGATACGCAGTATTTT
>.|TRBV7-3|.|TRBJ1-1
CASIPGDLRSTEAFF
TGTGCCAGCATCCCAGGGGACCTACGGTCCACTGAAGCTTTCTTT
>TRBD2|TRBV20-1|many|TRBJ2-1
CSARDWPSGIFYNEQFF
TGCAGTGCTAGAGATTGGCCTAGCGGGATTTTTTACAATGAGCAGTTCTTC
>.|TRBV5-4|many|TRBJ2-7
CASSPGGSLSSYEQYF
TGTGCCAGCAGCCCCGGGGGTAGCTTAAGCTCCTACGAGCAGTACTTC
>.|TRBV11-2|.|TRBJ2-3
CASSSLVGGAGDTQYF
TGTGCCAGCAGCTCTCTTGTGGGGGGAGCCGGAGATACGCAGTATTTT
>.|TRBV20-1|.|TRBJ1-1
CSARVRDTEAFF
TGCAGTGCTAGAGTACGGGACACTGAAGCTTTCTTT
>.|TRBV19|few|TRBJ2-2
CASSIPVNTGELFF
TGTGCCAGTAGTATTCCAGTTAACACCGGGGAGCTGTTTTTT
>TRBD2|TRBV27|.|TRBJ2-2
CASTAGGLAGGAGELFF
TGTGCCAGCACCGCGGGGGGACTAGCGGGAGGGGCCGGGGAGCTGTTTTTT
>.|TRBV6-1|many|TRBJ1-3
CASEGTGNTIYF
TGTGCATCGGAGGGAACTGGAAACACCATATATTTT
>.|TRBV19|many|TRBJ1-3
CASSIGLTGNTIYF
TGTGCCAGTAGTATTGGATTGACTGGAAACACCATATATTTT